The text below deals with one T cell receptor beta chain. The data belong to a study of blood T cell repertoires in COVID-19. About the research overall: Samples representing acute and convalescent COVID-19 were sourced from the United States, Italy and Spain.

The CDR3 has 15 residues. The trim removed 3 bases at V and 4 bases at J, leaving 5 bases unmatched. CDR1 ENHRY and CDR2 SYGVKD come from the germline V gene. In the study's own analysis: Counts of nucleated cells, estimated from reference gene primer amplification, were obtained. Sequencing used immunoSEQ multiplex PCR; TCRdb keeps in-frame clones, though not all of them. The V and J calls and the clone size are those of that table, but D and trimming were determined from the DNA. The data contain around 150,000 clones, roughly 85% of them singletons. This sequence joins TRBV10-3 and TRBJ2-7, with 11 bases fitting TRBD2. Material for sequencing was peripheral blood. The sequence was collected from a human donor in a cohort sampled during active COVID-19. This chain's CDR3 is CAISDQLAGEYEQYF. Written as DNA, the CDR3 is TGTGCCATCAGTGACCAACTAGCGGGGGAATACGAGCAGTACTTC.